The 22 T cell receptor beta chains listed next were all sequenced from one sample in a study of shared clonotypes between healthy human individuals. Here immunoSEQ multiplex PCR was the method, and the copy in TCRdb shows in-frame clones only, minus some. The profile shows more than 2 million clones, around 95% of them singletons. The material sequenced was naive CD4+ T cells sorted from blood. Noted subset: CD45RA+ positively selected. The source is a man aged 18 to 29 in good health.

Comments on this clone: The same CDR3 also results from other DNA sequences found in this sample. J is TRBJ1-1 and V is TRBV30, with D hard to call. The germline V gene has CDR1 GTSNPN and CDR2 SVGIG (reference sequence). The CDR3 covers 11 residues. V lost 3 bases and J lost 3, with 5 bases in between. The CDR3 reads CAWSEDTEAFF. In nucleotides, the CDR3 is TGTGCCTGGAGCGAGGACACTGAAGCTTTCTTT.

As DNA, the CDR3 is TGTGCCAGCAGCGCCGGGACTAGTCCAGTTAATGAGCAGTTCTTC. It encodes CASSAGTSPVNEQFF. The chain links TRBV11-2 to TRBJ2-1; 8 nucleotides agree with TRBD2. Germline CDR1 reads SGHAT; CDR2 reads FQNNGV. The CDR3 is 15 residues long. V was pared by 5 bases and J by 7 bases, with 10 bases of the junction left unmatched.

The genes are TRBV5-6 and TRBJ1-5, with a weak D call TRBD1 (6 bases). Germline V CDR1 and CDR2: SGHDT, YYEEEE. V dropped 0 bases and J dropped 5 bases, with 18 bases sitting between them. This CDR3 is 17 amino acids long. The CDR3 is CASSLGRGPGVDQPQHF. The CDR3 bases are TGTGCCAGCAGCTTGGGCCGGGGGCCCGGGGTGGATCAGCCCCAGCATTTT.

The chain employs TRBV28 and TRBJ2-3; D gene unclear. The CDR3 loop spans 14 amino acids. V was clipped by 3 bases and J by 2 bases, with 9 bases between them. From germline, CDR1 is MDHEN and CDR2 SYDVKM. The CDR3 DNA follows: TGTGCCAGCAGTTTCTCACAGCCCACAGATACGCAGTATTTT. Translating it yields CASSFSQPTDTQYF.

In the case of this clone: A read error is possible here, since a much larger clone lies one base away. The V and J genes are TRBV4-3 and TRBJ2-7, with TRBD2 matching 12 bases. After removal of 4 bases from V and 3 bases from J, the junction contained 1 base not matched to a gene. This CDR3 region has 14 residues. CDR1 is LGHNA and CDR2 is YSLEER in the germline V gene. The CDR3 is CASSRTSGIYEQYF. In DNA form, the CDR3 reads TGCGCCAGCAGCCGGACTAGCGGGATCTACGAGCAGTACTTC.

The chain is built from TRBV11-2 and TRBJ2-3, with TRBD2 matching 12 bases. V was clipped by 6 bases and J by 7 bases; unmatched bases: 8. The CDR3 extends over 15 amino acids. In germline, CDR1 is SGHAT, CDR2 FQNNGV. The CDR3 loop is CASRSSGGAKNTQYF. The CDR3 nucleotides are TGTGCCAGCAGATCTAGCGGGGGGGCCAAGAATACGCAGTATTTT.

The V gene is TRBV11-1, the J gene TRBJ2-2, with unresolved D. Trimming shortened V by 5 bases and J by 4 bases, and 8 bases separated the two germline ends. The CDR3 contains 13 residues. Germline values: CDR1 SGHAT, CDR2 FQDESV (reference sequence). The CDR3 reads CASSPPFTGELFF. CDR3 bases: TGTGCCAGCAGCCCACCTTTCACCGGGGAGCTGTTTTTT.

V usage is TRBV7-9 and J usage is TRBJ2-7; D could derive from TRBD1 or TRBD2 (5 bases each). V lost 5 bases, J lost 0 bases, and 14 bases lay in between. The CDR3 runs to 15 residues. The germline gives CDR1 SEHNR, CDR2 FQNEAQ (reference sequence). In nucleotides, the CDR3 is TGTGCCAGCAGCGGTACCGGGACGGTCTCCTACGAGCAGTACTTC. It encodes CASSGTGTVSYEQYF.

Details on this clone: The sample holds other DNA sequences that translate to the same CDR3. The V call is TRBV27, the J call TRBJ2-7, with 10 bases matching TRBD1. V dropped 5 bases and J dropped 3; count of bases not matched to a gene: 1. This CDR3 spans 13 amino acids. Germline V gives CDR1 MNHEY, CDR2 SMNVEV (reference sequence). DNA for the CDR3: TGTGCCAGCAGTAGGACAGGGGGCTACGAGCAGTACTTC. Its protein is CASSRTGGYEQYF.

The chain is built from TRBV28 and TRBJ1-3; 7 positions match TRBD1. This CDR3 region has 15 residues. CDR1 is MDHEN and CDR2 is SYDVKM in the germline V gene. V trimming: 2 bases; J trimming: 0 bases; junction bases outside the gene matches: 1. CDR3: CASSLTGDSGNTIYF. The CDR3 DNA sequence: TGTGCCAGCAGTTTAACAGGGGACTCTGGAAACACCATATATTTT.

Comment on this clone: The sample contains more than one DNA sequence encoding this CDR3. The J gene is TRBJ2-7, the V gene TRBV6-5, with TRBD1 matching 9 bases. The CDR3 is made up of 16 amino acids. Per germline, CDR1 MNHEY and CDR2 SVGAGI. V dropped 0 bases and J dropped 0; count of bases not matched to a gene: 3. The CDR3 nucleotides are TGTGCCAGCAGTTACTCGGGACAGGGCCTCTCCTACGAGCAGTACTTC. Protein: CASSYSGQGLSYEQYF.

The chain has TRBV13 and TRBJ1-6; D uncertain. Trimming stripped 2 bases from V and 2 bases from J, with 4 bases between. The CDR3 runs 14 residues. Germline CDR1 and CDR2: PRHDT and FYEKMQ (reference sequence). The CDR3 reads CASSLKAYNSPLHF. CDR3 nucleotide sequence: TGTGCCAGCAGCTTAAAGGCCTATAATTCACCCCTCCACTTT.

V is TRBV5-1 and J is TRBJ2-2; 7 nucleotides match TRBD2. CDR3 length: 15 amino acids. Germline lookup yields CDR1 SGHRS and CDR2 YFSETQ. Trimming cost V 4 bases and J 5 bases; bases outside gene matches: 8. This CDR3 reads CASSQTPGGTGELFF. Here the CDR3 DNA reads TGCGCCAGCAGCCAGACACCGGGGGGAACCGGGGAGCTGTTTTTT. The entire variable domain, with the rest obtained from reference TRBV5-1 and TRBJ2-2, is as follows: KAGVTQTPRYLIKTRGQQVTLSCSPISGHRSVSWYQQTPGQGLQFLFEYFSETQRNKGNFPGRFSGRQFSNSRSEMNVSTLELGDSALYLCASSQTPGGTGELFFGEGSRLTVL.

This chain joins TRBV5-1 and TRBJ2-1; 10 bases match TRBD2. The J segment lost 8 bases and the V segment lost 3 bases, leaving 8 bases of the junction unmatched. CDR3 length: 15 residues. CDR1 is SGHRS and CDR2 is YFSETQ in the germline V gene. The CDR3 coding sequence is TGCGCCAGCAGCTCGGCTAGCGGGGGTTACCATGAGCAGTTCTTC. This gives the protein CASSSASGGYHEQFF.

The CDR3 region is CASSLEAGSGNTIYF. The CDR3 region has the DNA TGTGCCAGCAGCTTGGAGGCAGGGTCTGGAAACACCATATATTTT. The V call is TRBV5-4, the J call TRBJ1-3; perhaps TRBD1 as D (5 bases). The CDR3 loop spans 15 amino acids. The germline V gene encodes CDR1 SGHNT and CDR2 YYREEE (reference sequence). V was clipped by 0 bases and J by 1 base, with 8 bases between them.

About this clone itself: The germline gene is not matched at one end of the junction; a read error may be the cause. The gene calls are TRBV30 and TRBJ1-3, with unresolved D. Germline CDR1 and CDR2: GTSNPN and SVGIG (reference sequence). This CDR3 contains 14 residues. The CDR3 here is CAWSLGSSGNTMYF. Written as DNA, the CDR3 is TGTGCCTGGAGTTTAGGAAGCTCTGGAAACACCATGTATTTT.

The chain couples TRBV18 to TRBJ2-3; 14 bases are a match to TRBD2. Trimming at V came to 6 bases and at J to 0 bases, leaving 5 bases not matched to a gene. The germline gives CDR1 KGHSH, CDR2 LQKENI. CDR3 length: 17 amino acids. DNA for the CDR3: TGTGCCAGCTCCAGGACTAGCGGGAGGATTAGCACAGATACGCAGTATTTT. Its translation is CASSRTSGRISTDTQYF.

This chain uses TRBV2 with TRBJ2-5; tentatively, D is TRBD1 (5 bases). Per germline, CDR1 SNHLY and CDR2 FYNNEI. The CDR3 length is 15 residues. V was shortened by 9 bases and J by 5 bases, with 22 bases between the two germline ends. The CDR3, as DNA: TGTGCCAGTCTCGGTAGGGCAACAGCAGGGGAGACCCAGTACTTC. This translates into CASLGRATAGETQYF.

The chain recombines TRBV7-9 with TRBJ2-5; 11 bases align to TRBD2. The J segment lost 5 bases and the V segment lost 5 bases, leaving 10 bases of the junction unmatched. Per germline, CDR1 SEHNR and CDR2 FQNEAQ (reference sequence). This CDR3 spans 16 amino acids. CDR3: CASSITGASGGETQYF. The CDR3 DNA sequence: TGTGCCAGCAGCATAACCGGGGCTAGCGGGGGGGAGACCCAGTACTTC.

This chain joins TRBV5-4 and TRBJ1-2; TRBD1 aligns across 8 bases. V was pared by 0 bases and J by 6 bases, with 7 bases of the junction left unmatched. The CDR3 runs to 15 residues. Looked up from germline, CDR1 is SGHNT and CDR2 is YYREEE (reference sequence). The chain's CDR3 is CASSLGTGREDGYTF. The CDR3, as DNA: TGTGCCAGCAGCTTGGGGACAGGGAGGGAGGATGGCTACACCTTC.

The chain uses TRBV7-9 and TRBJ1-3, with 8 positions matching TRBD1. The germline gives CDR1 SEHNR, CDR2 FQNEAQ (reference sequence). J gave up 0 bases and V 5 bases, and 3 bases lay outside the gene matches. The CDR3 extends over 15 amino acids. This chain's CDR3 is CASSHGQGSGNTIYF. CDR3 nucleotides: TGTGCCAGCAGCCACGGACAGGGCTCTGGAAACACCATATATTTT.

The chain has TRBV9 and TRBJ2-5; possible D gene TRBD1, 6 bases. Germline lookup yields CDR1 SGDLS and CDR2 YYNGEE. CDR3 length: 15 residues. V lost 0 bases to trimming and J lost 2 bases, with 11 bases between them. The CDR3 sequence is CASSVGTGQQETQYF. CDR3 coding DNA: TGTGCCAGCAGCGTAGGGACCGGACAGCAAGAGACCCAGTACTTC.